A selection of T cell receptor beta chains follows, all from one sample in a study of radiotherapy plus CTLA-4 blockade in lung cancer. Here immunoSEQ multiplex PCR was the method, and the copy in TCRdb shows in-frame clones only, minus some. The data contain tens of thousands of clones, around 81% of them singletons. Here the sequenced sample was peripheral blood, taken from a patient treated with radiotherapy plus ipilimumab. These receptors came from a human donor with non-small cell lung cancer who had a partial response to radiotherapy plus ipilimumab. Some clones in this sample may be carry-over from other donors' samples. Both conserved end residues are part of each CDR3. The D gene is left open where the match is weak. Expanded clones get a size class; other rows say once, few or many, or leave the size out.

d_call: -; j_call: TRBJ2-1; clone_size: -; v_call: TRBV5-8; cdr3_nt: TGTGCCAGCAGCTTTATTGGGGGCGGATCCTACAATGAGCAGTTCTTC; cdr3_aa: CASSFIGGGSYNEQFF
d_call: -; j_call: TRBJ2-2; clone_size: -; v_call: TRBV7-2; cdr3_nt: TGTGCCAGCAGCTTAGATGTTCGGGTCTTACGTGCCACCGGGGAGCTGTTTTTT; cdr3_aa: CASSLDVRVLRATGELFF
d_call: TRBD1; j_call: TRBJ1-3; clone_size: many; v_call: TRBV28; cdr3_nt: TGTGCCAGCAGTTCACCGCCGGACAGGGTCGGCCACACCATATATTTT; cdr3_aa: CASSSPPDRVGHTIYF
d_call: -; j_call: TRBJ1-1; clone_size: -; v_call: TRBV29-1; cdr3_nt: TGCAGCGGCGCCCCTCTGCTCACCCAAGCTTTCTTT; cdr3_aa: CSGAPLLTQAFF
d_call: -; j_call: TRBJ2-1; clone_size: -; v_call: TRBV7-3; cdr3_nt: TGTGCCAGCAGCAACGAGCCTTTAAGTGAGCAGTTCTTC; cdr3_aa: CASSNEPLSEQFF
d_call: -; j_call: TRBJ1-1; clone_size: -; v_call: TRBV27; cdr3_nt: TGTGCCAGCAGTTCCTACCAGGAGAACACTGAAGCTTTCTTT; cdr3_aa: CASSSYQENTEAFF
d_call: -; j_call: TRBJ1-2; clone_size: -; v_call: TRBV4-2; cdr3_nt: TGTGCCAGCAGCCCAAGGAGAGGGGGTGACTATGGCTACACCTTC; cdr3_aa: CASSPRRGGDYGYTF
d_call: -; j_call: TRBJ1-1; clone_size: once; v_call: TRBV4-1; cdr3_nt: TGCGCCAGCAGCCACGCGGGAACGAACACTGAAGCTTTCTTT; cdr3_aa: CASSHAGTNTEAFF
d_call: -; j_call: TRBJ1-3; clone_size: -; v_call: TRBV15; cdr3_nt: TGTGCCACCAGCAGAGAGGGGACACGAAGCTCTGGAAACACCATATATTTT; cdr3_aa: CATSREGTRSSGNTIYF
d_call: TRBD1; j_call: TRBJ1-1; clone_size: -; v_call: TRBV5-1; cdr3_nt: TGCGCCAGCAGCTCACAGGGGAGGAACACTGAAGCTTTCTTT; cdr3_aa: CASSSQGRNTEAFF
d_call: TRBD1; j_call: TRBJ2-1; clone_size: -; v_call: TRBV9; cdr3_nt: TGTGCCAGCAGCGTAATGGGACAGGGAAATAATGAGCAGTTCTTC; cdr3_aa: CASSVMGQGNNEQFF
d_call: -; j_call: TRBJ1-1; clone_size: many; v_call: TRBV7-6; cdr3_nt: TGTGCCAGCAGCTTAACAGGCTCTTCGAACACTGAAGCTTTCTTT; cdr3_aa: CASSLTGSSNTEAFF
d_call: TRBD1; j_call: TRBJ1-2; clone_size: once; v_call: TRBV6-5; cdr3_nt: TGTGCCAGCAGTTACGGGGACAGGGGAGTCTACACCTTC; cdr3_aa: CASSYGDRGVYTF
d_call: -; j_call: TRBJ2-1; clone_size: few; v_call: TRBV27; cdr3_nt: TGTGCCAGCACCACCGGGGGGCCCTACAATGAGCAGTTCTTC; cdr3_aa: CASTTGGPYNEQFF
d_call: -; j_call: TRBJ2-1; clone_size: few; v_call: TRBV6-6; cdr3_nt: TGTGCCAGCAGTTACTCCGCAGTTTACAATGAGCAGTTCTTC; cdr3_aa: CASSYSAVYNEQFF
d_call: -; j_call: TRBJ2-5; clone_size: -; v_call: TRBV6-1; cdr3_nt: TGTGCCAGCAGTGTGGGCCCCGCCTCGGAGACCCAGTACTTC; cdr3_aa: CASSVGPASETQYF
d_call: -; j_call: TRBJ2-3; clone_size: once; v_call: TRBV7-3; cdr3_nt: TGTGCCGGCAGCCCAAGCGTGAGCACAGATACGCAGTATTTT; cdr3_aa: CAGSPSVSTDTQYF
d_call: -; j_call: TRBJ2-1; clone_size: -; v_call: TRBV2; cdr3_nt: TGTGCCAGCAGTGCGGGAATCTACAATGAGCAGTTCTTC; cdr3_aa: CASSAGIYNEQFF
d_call: -; j_call: TRBJ2-6; clone_size: -; v_call: TRBV19; cdr3_nt: TGTGCCAGTAGTCATACCAGGGGCGCTGGGGCCAACGTCCTGACTTTC; cdr3_aa: CASSHTRGAGANVLTF
d_call: -; j_call: TRBJ2-7; clone_size: -; v_call: TRBV6-1; cdr3_nt: TGTGCCAGCAGTGAAAGGGCAGGGCTTCAAGGGGCGAAGCAGTACTTC; cdr3_aa: CASSERAGLQGAKQYF
d_call: -; j_call: TRBJ1-1; clone_size: once; v_call: TRBV11-3; cdr3_nt: TGTGCCAGCAGCTGGGGGGACCACACTGAAGCTTTCTTT; cdr3_aa: CASSWGDHTEAFF
d_call: TRBD2; j_call: TRBJ2-7; clone_size: -; v_call: TRBV18; cdr3_nt: TGTGCCAGCTCACCGGAGTGGGGAACTAGCGGGAGCTCCTACGAGCAGTACTTC; cdr3_aa: CASSPEWGTSGSSYEQYF
d_call: TRBD2; j_call: TRBJ2-1; clone_size: few; v_call: TRBV7-2; cdr3_nt: TGTGCCAGCAGCACGCGACTAGCGGGAGAAGATGAGCAGTTCTTC; cdr3_aa: CASSTRLAGEDEQFF
d_call: TRBD1; j_call: TRBJ2-2; clone_size: few; v_call: TRBV5-1; cdr3_nt: TGCGCCAGCAGCTTGGCCGAATCAGGGGGCACCGGGGAGCTGTTTTTT; cdr3_aa: CASSLAESGGTGELFF
d_call: -; j_call: TRBJ2-5; clone_size: -; v_call: TRBV2; cdr3_nt: TGTGCCAGCAGTGAGACGGGGGTCCCCCGAGAGACCCAGTACTTC; cdr3_aa: CASSETGVPRETQYF
d_call: TRBD1; j_call: TRBJ1-2; clone_size: -; v_call: TRBV5-1; cdr3_nt: TGCGCCAGCACGAAGGGGGCTACCTATGGCTACACCTTC; cdr3_aa: CASTKGATYGYTF
d_call: -; j_call: TRBJ1-2; clone_size: once; v_call: TRBV19; cdr3_nt: TGTGCCAGTAGTATAGGAGGCAGGGCGAGGAATGGCTACACCTTC; cdr3_aa: CASSIGGRARNGYTF
d_call: TRBD2; j_call: TRBJ2-7; clone_size: few; v_call: TRBV19; cdr3_nt: TGTGCCAGTAGTACAGGGCCGGGACTACACTACGAGCAGTACTTC; cdr3_aa: CASSTGPGLHYEQYF
d_call: TRBD2; j_call: TRBJ2-3; clone_size: -; v_call: TRBV4-3; cdr3_nt: TGCGCCAGCAGCCCCGCTCCCAGCGGGGGCTTATATACGCAGTATTTT; cdr3_aa: CASSPAPSGGLYTQYF
d_call: TRBD2; j_call: TRBJ2-7; clone_size: -; v_call: TRBV5-1; cdr3_nt: TGCGCCAGCAGCTTGAATGCACTAGCGGGAGAGATGATCTACGAGCAGTACTTC; cdr3_aa: CASSLNALAGEMIYEQYF
d_call: -; j_call: TRBJ2-7; clone_size: few; v_call: TRBV5-6; cdr3_nt: TGTGCCAGCAGCCGGTCAGGGGAGCAGTACTTC; cdr3_aa: CASSRSGEQYF
d_call: -; j_call: TRBJ2-6; clone_size: -; v_call: TRBV5-4; cdr3_nt: TGTGCCAGCAGCTTTGGTTTAACAGCTACCTCTGGGGCCAACGTCCTGACTTTC; cdr3_aa: CASSFGLTATSGANVLTF
d_call: TRBD2; j_call: TRBJ2-7; clone_size: -; v_call: TRBV28; cdr3_nt: TGTGCCAGCGGGACTAGCGGAAGCCAAGAGCAGTACTTC; cdr3_aa: CASGTSGSQEQYF
d_call: TRBD1; j_call: TRBJ1-1; clone_size: few; v_call: TRBV7-3; cdr3_nt: TGTGCCAGCAGCGCCATGACAGGGTTTGAAGCTTTCTTT; cdr3_aa: CASSAMTGFEAFF
d_call: TRBD2; j_call: TRBJ2-5; clone_size: once; v_call: TRBV2; cdr3_nt: TGTGCCAGCAGGAGCGGGGGGAGTGTCCAGGAGACCCAGTACTTC; cdr3_aa: CASRSGGSVQETQYF
d_call: TRBD1; j_call: TRBJ2-3; clone_size: -; v_call: TRBV2; cdr3_nt: TGTGCCAGCCGGCCCCGAACACAGGGGTGGGATACGCAGTATTTT; cdr3_aa: CASRPRTQGWDTQYF
d_call: -; j_call: TRBJ1-1; clone_size: -; v_call: TRBV7-8; cdr3_nt: TGTGCCAGCAGCCCATACAGGGTCATGAACACTGAAGCTTTCTTT; cdr3_aa: CASSPYRVMNTEAFF
d_call: TRBD1; j_call: TRBJ1-4; clone_size: few; v_call: TRBV6-6; cdr3_nt: TGTGCCAGCAGTGGACCGGGACAGGGGGCCGAAAAACTGTTTTTT; cdr3_aa: CASSGPGQGAEKLFF
d_call: TRBD2; j_call: TRBJ2-7; clone_size: -; v_call: TRBV11-3; cdr3_nt: TGTGCCAGCAGTTTGAGCGGGGGGGCACGGGAGCAGTACTTC; cdr3_aa: CASSLSGGAREQYF
d_call: -; j_call: TRBJ2-7; clone_size: -; v_call: TRBV29-1; cdr3_nt: TGCAGCGTTGAAGTGGACTTTGGGCTCGAGCAGTACTTC; cdr3_aa: CSVEVDFGLEQYF